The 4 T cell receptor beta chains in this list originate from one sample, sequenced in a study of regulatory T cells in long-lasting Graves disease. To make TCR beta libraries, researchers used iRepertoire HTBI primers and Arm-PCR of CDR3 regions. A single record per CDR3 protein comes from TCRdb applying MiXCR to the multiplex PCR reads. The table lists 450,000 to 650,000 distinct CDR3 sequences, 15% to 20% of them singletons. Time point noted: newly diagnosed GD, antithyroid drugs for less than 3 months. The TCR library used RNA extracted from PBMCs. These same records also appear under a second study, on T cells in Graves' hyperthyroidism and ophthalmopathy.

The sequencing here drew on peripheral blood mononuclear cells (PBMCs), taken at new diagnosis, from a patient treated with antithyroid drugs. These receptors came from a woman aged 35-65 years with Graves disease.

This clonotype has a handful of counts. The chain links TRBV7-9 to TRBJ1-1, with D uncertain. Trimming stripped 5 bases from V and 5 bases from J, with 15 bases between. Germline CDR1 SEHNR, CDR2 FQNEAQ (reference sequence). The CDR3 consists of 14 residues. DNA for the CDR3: TGTGCCAGCAGCGTTACAAATCCGGGGACTGAAGCTTTCTTT. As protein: CASSVTNPGTEAFF.

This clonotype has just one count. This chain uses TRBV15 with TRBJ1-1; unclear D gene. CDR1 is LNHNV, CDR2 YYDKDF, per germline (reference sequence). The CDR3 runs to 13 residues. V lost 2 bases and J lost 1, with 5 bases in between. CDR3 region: CATSRLQNTEAFF. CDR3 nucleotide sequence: TGTGCCACCAGCAGATTACAGAACACTGAAGCTTTCTTT.

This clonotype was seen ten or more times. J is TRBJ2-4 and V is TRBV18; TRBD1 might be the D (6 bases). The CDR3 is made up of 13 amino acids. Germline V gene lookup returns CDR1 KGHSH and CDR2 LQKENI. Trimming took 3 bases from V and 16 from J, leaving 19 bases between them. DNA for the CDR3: TGTGCCAGCTCACCCCGTGGGGGCTTGATCTTTTACTTC. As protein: CASSPRGGLIFYF.

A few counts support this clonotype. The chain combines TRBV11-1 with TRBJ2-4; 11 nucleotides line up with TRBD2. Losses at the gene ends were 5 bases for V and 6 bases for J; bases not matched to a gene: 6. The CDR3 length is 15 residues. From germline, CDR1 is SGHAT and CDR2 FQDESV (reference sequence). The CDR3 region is CASSPRLAGTNIQYF. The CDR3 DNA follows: TGTGCCAGCAGCCCTCGACTAGCGGGGACAAACATTCAGTACTTC.